These 27 T cell receptor beta chains were all obtained from the same sample, sequenced in a study of OX40 agonist ivuxolimab in advanced cancers. Libraries were prepared by immunoSEQ multiplex PCR; TCRdb keeps only in-frame clonotypes and omits some of them. Of roughly 71,000 clones in the sample, around 83% are singletons; the top ten hold around 0.78%. This specimen consisted of CD4+ or CD8+ T cells sorted from blood, obtained in a trial of the OX40 agonist ivuxolimab. The receptors were gathered from an adult with an advanced solid tumor such as melanoma, head and neck, liver or kidney cancer.

The DNA of the CDR3 is TGCGCCAGCACCCTAGAGGGACAGGCCTACAATGAGCAGTTCTTC. This sequence encodes CASTLEGQAYNEQFF. The chain has TRBV5-1 and TRBJ2-1; 8 bases align to TRBD1. The CDR3 sequence is 15 residues long. Trimming took 6 bases from V and 2 from J; bases not matched to a gene: 7. Germline values: CDR1 SGHRS, CDR2 YFSETQ. Filled out from reference TRBV5-1 and TRBJ2-1, the complete variable domain reads KAGVTQTPRYLIKTRGQQVTLSCSPISGHRSVSWYQQTPGQGLQFLFEYFSETQRNKGNFPGRFSGRQFSNSRSEMNVSTLELGDSALYLCASTLEGQAYNEQFFGPGTRLTVL.

The chain links TRBV4-2 to TRBJ2-3, with 7 nucleotides matching TRBD2. Trimming removed 4 bases from V and 5 bases from J; junction bases left unmatched: 0. Germline V CDR1 and CDR2: LGHNA, YNFKEQ. The CDR3 covers 12 residues. For the CDR3, the DNA is TGTGCCAGCAGCCTAGCGGGAGATACGCAGTATTTT. It yields the protein CASSLAGDTQYF.

This sequence joins TRBV7-9 and TRBJ2-7; D may correspond to TRBD1 or TRBD2 (7 bases each). V gave up 5 bases and J gave up 3 bases, with 14 bases separating them. This CDR3 has 14 amino acids. Germline assignment: CDR1 SEHNR and CDR2 FQNEAQ (reference sequence). The CDR3 loop is CASSRQGGLYEQYF. In DNA form, the CDR3 reads TGTGCCAGCAGCCGACAGGGAGGGCTCTACGAGCAGTACTTC.

This chain uses TRBV5-4 with TRBJ2-5, with 8 bases that match TRBD2. V gave up 3 bases and J gave up 1 base; unmatched junction bases: 11. This CDR3 spans 17 amino acids. Germline CDR1 and CDR2: SGHNT and YYREEE (reference sequence). The CDR3: CASSSGKTSAVQETQYF. DNA for the CDR3: TGTGCCAGCAGCTCGGGGAAGACTAGCGCGGTCCAAGAGACCCAGTACTTC.

The chain's CDR3 is CASSQSGPSTDTQYF. In DNA, the CDR3 is TGTGCCAGCAGCCAATCGGGTCCAAGCACAGATACGCAGTATTTT. The chain carries TRBV14 and TRBJ2-3; D unresolved. This CDR3 is built from 15 residues. The ends were cut back, 2 bases at V and 0 bases at J, with 9 bases in the middle. Germline CDR1 SGHDN, CDR2 FVKESK. The whole variable domain, filled in from reference TRBV14 and TRBJ2-3, reads EAGVTQFPSHSVIEKGQTVTLRCDPISGHDNLYWYRRVMGKEIKFLLHFVKESKQDESGMPNNRFLAERTGGTYSTLKVQPAELEDSGVYFCASSQSGPSTDTQYFGPGTRLTVL.

The V gene is TRBV5-1, the J gene TRBJ2-3, with D perhaps assigned TRBD1 or TRBD2 (5 bases each). The length of the CDR3 is 13 residues. Germline V gene sequence: CDR1 SGHRS, CDR2 YFSETQ. Trimming pared 4 bases from V and 0 bases from J, leaving 6 bases between. The CDR3 spells CASSRDSTDTQYF. The CDR3 region has the DNA TGCGCCAGCAGCCGGGACAGCACAGATACGCAGTATTTT.

The chain recombines TRBV19 with TRBJ1-5; the match to TRBD1 covers 9 bases. V dropped 5 bases and J dropped 6; count of bases not matched to a gene: 11. This CDR3 has 16 residues. From germline, CDR1 is LNHDA and CDR2 SQIVND (reference sequence). CDR3 in DNA: TGTGCCAGTAGTGGGCCACAGGGGGCTGGAGGTCAGCCCCAGCATTTT. It is translated as CASSGPQGAGGQPQHF.

There are a few counts of this clone. The chain carries TRBV11-2 and TRBJ1-1, with D possibly TRBD1 on 6 matching bases. This CDR3 contains 13 residues. Germline loops: CDR1 SGHAT, CDR2 FQNNGV. Trimming removed 1 base from V and 8 bases from J, with 11 bases in between. Here the CDR3 DNA reads TGTGCCAGCAGCTTAGGAAGGGGGGACGAAGCTTTCTTT. This sequence encodes CASSLGRGDEAFF.

The V call is TRBV11-2, the J call TRBJ2-1, with unresolved D. V dropped 1 base and J dropped 13 bases, with 11 bases sitting between them. CDR3 length: 12 amino acids. Germline V gives CDR1 SGHAT, CDR2 FQNNGV. In nucleotides, the CDR3 is TGTGCCAGCAGCTTAGTAACTTTCTCTCAGTTCTTC. It encodes CASSLVTFSQFF.

V gene TRBV28 combines with J gene TRBJ1-3; D not certain. Trimming removed 7 bases at V and 1 base at J, with 11 bases between. The germline V gene encodes CDR1 MDHEN and CDR2 SYDVKM. CDR3 length equals 14 residues. CDR3 residues: CASTVAVSGNTIYF. The CDR3, as DNA: TGTGCCAGCACCGTCGCGGTTTCTGGAAACACCATATATTTT.

This rearrangement joins TRBV4-1 to TRBJ1-2; 9 bases agree with TRBD1. In germline, CDR1 is MGHRA, CDR2 YSYEKL. This CDR3 region has 15 residues. The junction had 7 bases not matched to a gene; V was cut back by 4 bases and J by 4 bases. CDR3: CASSPGTGWAYGYTF. The DNA for the CDR3 is TGCGCCAGCAGCCCAGGGACAGGGTGGGCCTATGGCTACACCTTC.

The rearrangement joins TRBV27 to TRBJ1-5; TRBD1 aligns across 9 bases. Trimming took 6 bases from V and 5 from J; bases not matched to a gene: 5. This CDR3 region has 14 residues. Germline CDR1 and CDR2: MNHEY and SMNVEV (reference sequence). The DNA of the CDR3 is TGTGCCAGCAGCGGACAGGGGCGGTATCAGCCCCAGCATTTT. This encodes CASSGQGRYQPQHF.

The V and J genes are TRBV19 and TRBJ1-5; a possible D gene is TRBD1 (6 bases). V dropped 6 bases and J dropped 4 bases, with 16 bases sitting between them. The CDR3 consists of 15 residues. CDR1 is LNHDA and CDR2 is SQIVND in the germline V gene (reference sequence). CDR3: CASRKGRGWNQPQHF. CDR3 DNA sequence: TGTGCCAGTAGAAAAGGCAGGGGATGGAATCAGCCCCAGCATTTT.

This chain links TRBV15 with TRBJ2-1, with 13 bases lining up with TRBD2. There are 17 residues in the CDR3. Trimming cost V 3 bases and J 6 bases; bases outside gene matches: 8. Germline lookup yields CDR1 LNHNV and CDR2 YYDKDF (reference sequence). CDR3 DNA: TGTGCCACCAGCAGCCCGGGACTAGCGGGAACGCGCAATGAGCAGTTCTTC. Its protein product is CATSSPGLAGTRNEQFF. Looking up the rest from reference TRBV15 and TRBJ2-1 gives the full variable domain: DAMVIQNPRYQVTQFGKPVTLSCSQTLNHNVMYWYQQKSSQAPKLLFHYYDKDFNNEADTPDNFQSRRPNTSFCFLDIRSPGLGDTAMYLCATSSPGLAGTRNEQFFGPGTRLTVL.

The rearrangement uses TRBV7-3 and TRBJ2-3; 9 bases align to TRBD2. Germline-derived CDR1 and CDR2 are SGHTA and FQGTGA. This CDR3 region has 15 residues. V dropped 5 bases and J dropped 10; count of bases not matched to a gene: 13. The CDR3 nucleotides read TGTGCCAGCAGCCCCGGGCTAGCGGGGACTGATCCGCAGTATTTT. Amino acids: CASSPGLAGTDPQYF.

This rearrangement joins TRBV19 to TRBJ1-4; D is undetermined. This CDR3 region has 14 residues. From germline, CDR1 is LNHDA and CDR2 SQIVND (reference sequence). With 6 bases removed from V and 6 bases from J, the gap between germline ends came to 14 bases. The CDR3 is CASRGRGPHEKLFF. The CDR3 DNA follows: TGTGCCAGTAGGGGTCGAGGGCCACATGAAAAACTGTTTTTT.

The CDR3 sequence: CASSRGQETYGYTF. For the CDR3, the DNA is TGTGCCAGCAGCAGAGGACAGGAAACCTATGGCTACACCTTC. V is TRBV7-2 and J is TRBJ1-2, with 7 bases matching TRBD1. Germline assignment: CDR1 SGHTA and CDR2 FQGNSA. The ends lost 5 bases at V and 4 bases at J; junction bases unmatched: 7. The CDR3 length is 14 residues. The full variable domain, its missing parts supplied by reference TRBV7-2 and TRBJ1-2, is GAGVSQSPSNKVTEKGKDVELRCDPISGHTALYWYRQSLGQGLEFLIYFQGNSAPDKSGLPSDRFSAERTGGSVSTLTIQRTQQEDSAVYLCASSRGQETYGYTFGSGTRLTVV.

This clone was seen just once. V usage is TRBV28 and J usage is TRBJ1-2; D unresolved. The CDR3 spans 11 residues. The V gene lost 8 bases and the J gene lost 4 bases, with 8 bases spanning the gap. Germline lookup yields CDR1 MDHEN and CDR2 SYDVKM. The chain's CDR3 is CASAGSYGYTF. For the CDR3, the DNA is TGTGCCAGCGCGGGGTCCTATGGCTACACCTTC.

The V gene is TRBV27, the J gene TRBJ2-3; TRBD2 matches at 9 bases. CDR1 is MNHEY and CDR2 is SMNVEV in the germline V gene (reference sequence). The CDR3 sequence is 15 residues long. V lost 4 bases and J lost 6; bases outside the gene matches: 8. CDR3 protein: CASSSAGLASDTQYF. CDR3 in DNA: TGTGCCAGCAGTTCGGCGGGACTAGCATCCGATACGCAGTATTTT.

V and J are TRBV19 and TRBJ2-3, with TRBD2 as a possible D gene (6 bases). The V end was cut by 3 bases, the J end by 2 bases, with 12 bases between. The CDR3 length is 15 residues. CDR1 LNHDA and CDR2 SQIVND come from the germline V gene (reference sequence). The CDR3, as DNA: TGTGCCAGTAGTATCGGACCGGGAGACACAGATACGCAGTATTTT. As protein: CASSIGPGDTDTQYF.

This rearrangement joins TRBV6-5 to TRBJ1-5; 10 nucleotides line up with TRBD1. J was trimmed by 5 bases and V by 5 bases; bases with no gene match: 0. This CDR3 spans 13 amino acids. Germline V gene data show CDR1 as MNHEY and CDR2 as SVGAGI. DNA for the CDR3: TGTGCCAGCAGTGACAGGGGGCATCAGCCCCAGCATTTT. Amino acid sequence: CASSDRGHQPQHF.

The chain combines TRBV5-6 with TRBJ1-1, with D tentatively TRBD1 (6 bases). This CDR3 is built from 14 residues. In germline, CDR1 is SGHDT, CDR2 YYEEEE. Trimming cost V 8 bases and J 0 bases, with 14 bases left between them. The CDR3 sequence: CASYRALLNTEAFF. CDR3 sequence (DNA): TGTGCCAGTTACAGGGCCCTATTGAACACTGAAGCTTTCTTT.

This clone was found once. The V gene is TRBV19, the J gene TRBJ2-3; D is perhaps TRBD2 (5 bases). Trimming left V 3 bases short and J 6 bases short, with 19 bases between. Germline CDR1 reads LNHDA; CDR2 reads SQIVND (reference sequence). The CDR3 is 16 amino acids. CDR3 coding DNA: TGTGCCAGTAGTATCTCCCCCAGCGGCACTTGGGATACGCAGTATTTT. Amino acid sequence: CASSISPSGTWDTQYF.

The V gene is TRBV27, the J gene TRBJ1-1, with D perhaps matching TRBD1 (5 bases). Germline V gene data show CDR1 as MNHEY and CDR2 as SMNVEV (reference sequence). The CDR3 loop spans 13 amino acids. The germline V and J ends were trimmed by 6 bases and 6 bases, with 14 bases remaining between them. The DNA of the CDR3 is TGTGCCAGCAGCCGATCCGGGGGATCTGAAGCTTTCTTT. The encoded protein is CASSRSGGSEAFF.

The V and J genes are TRBV9 and TRBJ2-5; 7 nucleotides agree with TRBD2. Germline V gene lookup returns CDR1 SGDLS and CDR2 YYNGEE. Trimming took 4 bases from V and 6 from J; bases not matched to a gene: 12. The CDR3 runs 15 residues. CDR3 sequence reads: CASSPPGREGKTQYF. Here the CDR3 DNA reads TGTGCCAGCAGCCCCCCTGGGAGGGAGGGAAAGACCCAGTACTTC.

This chain uses TRBV15 with TRBJ1-1; 7 bases fit TRBD1. Trimming removed 8 bases from V and 4 bases from J; junction bases left unmatched: 13. This CDR3 has 15 amino acids. CDR1 is LNHNV, CDR2 YYDKDF, per germline (reference sequence). The CDR3 nucleotides read TGTGCCACCCGTTCCACGACAGGGTTGGGCACTGAAGCTTTCTTT. This codes for CATRSTTGLGTEAFF.

V is TRBV5-4 and J is TRBJ2-1; D is possibly TRBD2 (6 bases). V lost 0 bases to trimming and J lost 14 bases, with 12 bases between them. This CDR3 comprises 12 residues. Germline CDR1 is SGHNT and CDR2 is YYREEE (reference sequence). CDR3 protein: CASSLDRWEEFF. The DNA for the CDR3 is TGTGCCAGCAGCTTGGACAGGTGGGAGGAGTTCTTC.